The text below deals with one T cell receptor beta chain. This clonotype was seen at least ten times. Its antigen target is currently unknown. No quality values exist for individual bases; no much larger clone is one base distant. The sample belongs to a study of neurological immune-mediated disorders (dated by TCRdb to about 2019). Turning to the overall study: Peripheral blood TCR-beta repertoires from HTLV-I-associated myelopathy (HAM/TSP) patients, multiple sclerosis patients and healthy controls were compared by UMI-based sequencing. The approximately 110 TCR-beta libraries included longitudinal samples, technical triplicates and paired sorted CD4+ and CD8+ T-cell subsets alongside PBMC samples. The cohort was made up of 65 to 75 subjects, consisting of roughly 15 HAM/TSP patients, some 34 multiple sclerosis patients and 20 or so healthy controls. The paper's findings and limits, for the study overall: TCR clonal expansion was highest in HAM/TSP patients and lowest in MS patients, with MS patients falling below even healthy controls. Across subjects, expanded clones never shared an identical CDR3 amino acid sequence, which suggests that the TCR-beta repertoires in every group were private.

The healthy controls were volunteers from a blood bank in Maryland, USA. For sorted-subset TCR libraries, 1 million sorted CD4+ or CD8+ T cells were used. PBMCs were separated from peripheral blood using Ficoll-Hypaque density gradient centrifugation and then cryopreserved in liquid nitrogen. Paired sorted CD4+ and CD8+ subsets came from healthy controls, HAM/TSP patients and MS patients. CDR1 ENHRY and CDR2 SYGVKD are derived from the germline V gene. The trim is 2 bases for V and 2 bases for J, with a gap of 10 bases between the germline ends. The CDR3 sequence holds 15 residues, the cysteine and phenylalanine included. The CDR3 DNA has 45 bases and is translated from base 1. cDNA synthesis used template-switch 5'RACE with a primer carrying a 10-nucleotide random unique molecular identifier tagging each TCR transcript. Over 200 million TCR-beta sequences, covering 15-18 subjects, were produced in each sequencing run. The RNeasy kit was used for extraction of total RNA. The KAPA Real-time Library Amplification kit was used to amplify TCR-beta VDJ regions with primers targeting the TCR constant region and the 5'RACE anchor. A first PCR added sample indexes and Illumina adaptors, after which a second PCR increased the library yield. The roughly 650 bp TCR product was size-selected on a 2% E-gel SizeSelection system after Ampure bead purification. Before pooling, library quality was checked on a Bioanalyzer, concentration was measured with Qubit, and libraries were quantified with the Kapa Library Quantification kit. An Illumina HiSeq 2500 was used to sequence the libraries paired-end at 2 x 150 bp. To increase sequence diversity, roughly 24-31% phiX was spiked into each library pool. In the original analysis: The quality-filtered reads were processed with the UMI-based MiGEC pipeline, whose error correction step removed more than 80% of the raw TCR sequences. VDJ genes were aligned to IMGT germline references, and clonotypes were defined by unique CDR3 amino acid sequence plus V-J genes. Clonal expansion, Shannon diversity and CDR3 relatedness were evaluated with VDJtools (CalcPairwiseDistances, ClusterSamples), while phylogenetic trees were built in CLCbio workbench. Expanded clones were defined as having at least 8 unique UMIs, based on coefficient-of-variation modelling across technical triplicates. TCRdb cleaned the public reads at Q25 with fastp, built clones with MiXCR and kept in-frame beta chains. Here each entry gathers all rows of one CDR3 protein and keeps the most common genes and DNA. For this entry, the V and J calls and clone size follow TCRdb and not the study's own pipeline. The sample contains about 38,000 distinct CDR3 sequences, nearly 5% of them found a single time. The ten top clones hold 7% to 9.5% of the sample.

The receptor comes from a man between 18 and 29 years old in good health. The sample was CD4+ T cells from blood. Recombination linked TRBV10-3 to TRBJ1-5; no D segment can be confidently identified. DNA sequence: TGTGCCATCAGTGAGGTTGGCAGCCGCAATCAGCCCCAGCATTTT. This translates into CAISEVGSRNQPQHF.